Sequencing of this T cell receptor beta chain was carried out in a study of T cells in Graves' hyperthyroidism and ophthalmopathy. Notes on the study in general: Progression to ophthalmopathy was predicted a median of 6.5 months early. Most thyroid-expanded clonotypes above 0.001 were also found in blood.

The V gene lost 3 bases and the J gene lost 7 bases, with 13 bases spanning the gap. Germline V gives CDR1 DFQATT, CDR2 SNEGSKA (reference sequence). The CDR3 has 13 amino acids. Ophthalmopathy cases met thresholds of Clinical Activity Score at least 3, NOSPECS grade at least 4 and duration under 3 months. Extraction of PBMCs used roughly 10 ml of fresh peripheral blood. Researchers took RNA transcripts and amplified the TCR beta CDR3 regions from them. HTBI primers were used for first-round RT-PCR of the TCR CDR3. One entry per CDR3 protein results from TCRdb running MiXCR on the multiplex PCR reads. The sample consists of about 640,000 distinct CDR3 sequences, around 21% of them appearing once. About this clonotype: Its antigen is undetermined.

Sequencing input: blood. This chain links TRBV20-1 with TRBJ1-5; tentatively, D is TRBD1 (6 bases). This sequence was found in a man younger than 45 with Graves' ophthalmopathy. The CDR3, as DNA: TGCAGTGCTAGGTTTTTGGGGGGCCAGCCCCAGCATTTT. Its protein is CSARFLGGQPQHF.